The TCR beta chain described here comes from a study of T-cell reconstitution after alpha-beta-depleted transplantation in children. As to this clonotype: Its antigen remains unknown.

Preparing the TCRbeta library involved the use of unique molecular identifiers. TCRdb analysed the PCR reads with MiXCR anew, one entry per CDR3 protein. The data show 500,000 to 600,000 distinct CDR3 sequences, with 27% seen just once and about a third held by the top ten. The CDR3 covers 13 residues. Trimming removed 3 bases from V and 5 bases from J; junction bases left unmatched: 4. Germline V CDR1 and CDR2: SGHRS, YFSETQ. General study results and limits: The origin of high day-60 TCRbeta diversity in some patients lay in surviving recipient T cells and thymic progenitors. T-cell numbers and diversity one year post-transplant derived largely from freshly generated T cells. Several hundred expanded graft clones reportedly gave rise to the alpha-beta T cells present about two months after transplant.

This TCR came from a boy under three years old with Wiskott-Aldrich syndrome, due to receive a stem cell transplant. The source was PBMCs, collected before TCRalphabeta/CD19-depleted stem cell transplant. The chain couples TRBV5-1 to TRBJ1-1; 7 bases are a match to TRBD1. The CDR3 here is CASSSDRETEAFF. CDR3 sequence (DNA): TGCGCCAGCAGCTCCGACAGGGAGACTGAAGCTTTCTTT.